The clone carrying this T cell receptor beta chain turned up a few times. The antigen remains unidentified. The CDR3 runs 15 residues. Losses at the gene ends were 4 bases for V and 5 bases for J; bases not matched to a gene: 7. Germline V gene lookup returns CDR1 KGHDR and CDR2 SFDVKD. This sample was included in a study of T-cell memory formation after mild COVID-19. Notes on the study in general: Researchers could not confirm that second-wave clones peaking on day 37 targeted SARS-CoV-2. Pre-infection memory contained some responding clones, which suggested that cross-reactive memory had joined.

TCRdb fed the 5' RACE reads into MiXCR, producing one record per CDR3 protein. The sample consists of more than 85,000 distinct CDR3 sequences, around 10% of them appearing once. The source of this sequence is a man younger than 30 who had mild COVID-19 (a few samples of this study predate the infection). Cell type and time point are not known. The chain employs TRBV24-1 and TRBJ2-3; 8 bases agree with TRBD1. The sequenced sample consisted of PBMCs or a T cell subset sorted from them (not recorded which). The CDR3 DNA follows: TGTGCCACCAGTGACCCCCCAGGGGGCGAAGATACGCAGTATTTT. It encodes CATSDPPGGEDTQYF.